This T cell receptor (beta chain) was retrieved from a study of immune evolution from preneoplasia to lung adenocarcinoma. Germline loops: CDR1 SEHNR, CDR2 FQNEAQ (reference sequence). V was pared by 2 bases and J by 8 bases, with 15 bases between. The CDR3 has 14 residues. Some clones are missing from TCRdb's copy, which holds only in-frame ones; the method was immunoSEQ multiplex PCR. The table records roughly 9,900 clones, roughly four fifths of them present only once. Source material: FFPE minimally invasive lung adenocarcinoma tissue. This sequence joins TRBV7-9 and TRBJ1-2; D is undetermined. This clonotype originated in a person aged 65 to 85 with lung adenocarcinoma. The chain's CDR3 is CASSLNKGGKGYTF. CDR3 DNA: TGTGCCAGCAGCTTAAATAAGGGCGGGAAGGGCTACACCTTC. Supplemented by reference TRBV7-9 and TRBJ1-2, the full variable domain reads DTGVSQNPRHKITKRGQNVTFRCDPISEHNRLYWYRQTLGQGPEFLTYFQNEAQLEKSRLLSDRFSAERPKGSFSTLEIQRTEQGDSAMYLCASSLNKGGKGYTFGSGTRLTVV.